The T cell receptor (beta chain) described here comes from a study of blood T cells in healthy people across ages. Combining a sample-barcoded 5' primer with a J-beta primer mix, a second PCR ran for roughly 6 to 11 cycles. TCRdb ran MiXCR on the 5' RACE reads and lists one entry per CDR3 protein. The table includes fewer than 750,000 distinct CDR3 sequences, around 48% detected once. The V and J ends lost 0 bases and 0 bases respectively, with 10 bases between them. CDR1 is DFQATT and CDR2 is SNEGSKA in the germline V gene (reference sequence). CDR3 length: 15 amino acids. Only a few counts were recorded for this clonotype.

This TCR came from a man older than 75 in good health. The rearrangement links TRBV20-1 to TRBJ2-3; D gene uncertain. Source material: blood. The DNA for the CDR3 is TGCAGTGCTAGAGATGCGACGACCAGCACAGATACGCAGTATTTT. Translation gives CSARDATTSTDTQYF.